Many counts were recorded for the clone carrying this T cell receptor (beta chain). No antigen is known for it. The sample belongs to a study of CD8 T cells in ankylosing spondylitis. CDR3 length: 15 residues. Unmatched junction bases numbered 6, after V lost 4 bases and J lost 4 bases. Per the germline V gene, CDR1 is SGDLS and CDR2 is YYNGEE. Study-level points and caveats: The study looked at matched synovial fluid samples from ankylosing spondylitis patients. Disease-linked clones were reported to be significantly enriched there.

Scientists made TCR beta libraries using quantitative 5'-RACE with molecular barcodes. TCRdb analysed the 5' RACE reads with MiXCR anew, one entry per CDR3 protein. The data show some 54,000 distinct CDR3 sequences, around 7.4% seen once. The sample comprised blood, either unsorted or a sorted T cell fraction (not recorded which). The sequence was obtained from a female donor with ankylosing spondylitis or in good health (not recorded which). The rearrangement links TRBV9 to TRBJ2-1, with 9 bases that match TRBD1. CDR3 sequence (DNA): TGTGCCAGCAGCACCCGGGACAGGGTGTACAATGAGCAGTTCTTC. Translation: CASSTRDRVYNEQFF.